These 2 T cell receptor beta chains came from one sample sequenced in a study of T cell responses to AZD1222 COVID-19 vaccine. Sequencing was performed with immunoSEQ multiplex PCR; in TCRdb, only in-frame clones are kept and a portion is missing. The repertoire holds approximately 300,000 clones, 90% to 95% seen once, with less than 0.6% in the top ten. The sample consisted of peripheral blood, taken 28 days after the second AZD1222 dose. These TCRs come from an adult who received the AZD1222 COVID-19 vaccine.

V usage is TRBV7-9 and J usage is TRBJ1-2, with D perhaps TRBD1 (6 bases). Trimming took 5 bases from V and 8 from J, leaving 15 bases between them. CDR3 length equals 13 residues. Germline V lookup: CDR1 SEHNR, CDR2 FQNEAQ (reference sequence). The CDR3: CASSLGGARGYTF. DNA of the CDR3: TGTGCCAGCAGCCTTGGGGGGGCAAGGGGCTACACCTTC.

The chain carries TRBV6-6 and TRBJ1-2; D possibly corresponds to TRBD1 (5 bases). Deletions cut 6 bases from V and 8 bases from J, with 13 bases between. Germline V gene data show CDR1 as MNHNY and CDR2 as SVGAGI (reference sequence). This CDR3 is 12 amino acids long. This CDR3 reads CASSPPRGGYTF. In nucleotides, the CDR3 is TGTGCCAGCAGCCCACCTCGGGGGGGCTACACCTTC.